This T cell receptor beta chain was sequenced in a study of CD8 T cells in ankylosing spondylitis. Generation of TCR beta libraries employed quantitative 5'-RACE incorporating molecular barcodes. TCRdb itself ran the 5' RACE reads through MiXCR, one entry per CDR3 protein. The sample consists of fewer than 250,000 distinct CDR3 sequences, roughly a tenth of them appearing once. Findings and limits, study-wide: There was reportedly significant enrichment of clones that were disease-linked in matched ankylosing spondylitis synovial fluid.

For this clonotype: The antigen remains unidentified.

Germline CDR1 is SQVTM and CDR2 is ANQGSEA. The CDR3 is made up of 14 amino acids. Trimming stripped 3 bases from V and 0 bases from J, with 8 bases between. The chain employs TRBV29-1 and TRBJ1-4; no firm D call. The receptor was derived from a male donor with ankylosing spondylitis or in good health (not recorded which). The sequencing input was blood, either unsorted or a sorted T cell fraction (not recorded which). The CDR3 coding sequence is TGCAGCGTTGATACAGAGGCAACTAATGAAAAACTGTTTTTT. This encodes CSVDTEATNEKLFF. Combining the CDR3 with reference TRBV29-1 and TRBJ1-4 gives the whole variable domain SAVISQKPSRDICQRGTSLTIQCQVDSQVTMMFWYRQQPGQSLTLIATANQGSEATYESGFVIDKFPISRPNLTFSTLTVSNMSPEDSSIYLCSVDTEATNEKLFFGSGTQLSVL.